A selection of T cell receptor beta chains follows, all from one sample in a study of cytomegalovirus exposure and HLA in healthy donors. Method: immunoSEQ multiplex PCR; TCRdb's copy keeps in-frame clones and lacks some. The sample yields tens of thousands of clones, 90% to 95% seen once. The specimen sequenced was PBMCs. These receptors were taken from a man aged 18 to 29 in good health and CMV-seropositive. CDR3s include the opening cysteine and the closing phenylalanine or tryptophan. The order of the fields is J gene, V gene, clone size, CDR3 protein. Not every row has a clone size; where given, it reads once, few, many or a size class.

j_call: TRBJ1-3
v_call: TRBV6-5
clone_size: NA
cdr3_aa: CASSYDVLSSGNTIYF

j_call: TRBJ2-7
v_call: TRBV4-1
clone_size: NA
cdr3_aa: CASSQVWGQGAYEQYF

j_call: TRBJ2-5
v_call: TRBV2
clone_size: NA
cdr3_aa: CASIGNLAGGETQYF

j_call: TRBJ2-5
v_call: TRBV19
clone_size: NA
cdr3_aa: CASSIMGGETQYF

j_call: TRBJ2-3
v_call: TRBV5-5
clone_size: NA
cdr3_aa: CASSSMTSGSTDTQYF

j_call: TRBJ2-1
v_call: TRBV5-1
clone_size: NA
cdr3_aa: CASSLDRPWGNEQFF

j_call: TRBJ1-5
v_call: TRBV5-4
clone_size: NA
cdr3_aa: CASSLDSQPQHF

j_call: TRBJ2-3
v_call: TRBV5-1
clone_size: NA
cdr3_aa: CASSLASGWSDTQYF

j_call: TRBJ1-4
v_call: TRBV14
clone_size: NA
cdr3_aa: CASSGPTINEKLFF

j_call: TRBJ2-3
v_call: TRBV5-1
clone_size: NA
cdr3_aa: CASSLAASGLTDTQYF

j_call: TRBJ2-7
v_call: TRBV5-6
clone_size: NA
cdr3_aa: CASSLGSGGGGEQYF

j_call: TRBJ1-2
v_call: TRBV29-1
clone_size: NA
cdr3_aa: CSARVYGNGYTF

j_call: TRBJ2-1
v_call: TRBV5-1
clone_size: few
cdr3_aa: CASSLGISGASYNEQFF

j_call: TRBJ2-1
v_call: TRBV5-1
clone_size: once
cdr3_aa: CASSLEQGAYNEQFF

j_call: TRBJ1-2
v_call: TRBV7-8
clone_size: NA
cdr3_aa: CASSLDRDNYGYTF

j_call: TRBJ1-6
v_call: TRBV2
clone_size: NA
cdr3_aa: CASRRTGKNSPLHF

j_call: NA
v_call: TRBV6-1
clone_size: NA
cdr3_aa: CARGGLPPIYEQYF

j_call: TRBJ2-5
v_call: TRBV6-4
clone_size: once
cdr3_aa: CASSDRGGETQYF

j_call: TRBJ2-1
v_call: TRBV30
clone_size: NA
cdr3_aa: CAWSVAGNEQFF

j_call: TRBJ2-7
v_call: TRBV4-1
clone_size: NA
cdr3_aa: CASSQDGYEQYF

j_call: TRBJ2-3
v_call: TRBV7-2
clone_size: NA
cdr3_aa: CASSLFGGQGDTQYF

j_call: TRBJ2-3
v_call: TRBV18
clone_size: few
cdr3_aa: CASSPTIAGGDTQYF

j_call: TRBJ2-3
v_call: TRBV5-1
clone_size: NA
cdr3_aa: CASSSSRNTDTQYF

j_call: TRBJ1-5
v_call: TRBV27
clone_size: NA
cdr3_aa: CASSEGPSAPQHF

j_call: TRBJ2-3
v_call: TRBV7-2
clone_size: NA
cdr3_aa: CASSRLAGAAGTNTDTQYF

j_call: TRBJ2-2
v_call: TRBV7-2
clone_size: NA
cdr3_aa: CASSFSGAGELFF

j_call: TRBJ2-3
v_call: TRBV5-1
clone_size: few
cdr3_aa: CASSSGQRISTDTQYF

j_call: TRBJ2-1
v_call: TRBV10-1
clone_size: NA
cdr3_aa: CASSPTSGSDSYNEQFF

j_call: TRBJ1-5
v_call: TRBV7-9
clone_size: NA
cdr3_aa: CASSLTAQGVRGQPQHF

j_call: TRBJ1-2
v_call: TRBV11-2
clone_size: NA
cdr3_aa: CASSHGRQGVSNYGYTF

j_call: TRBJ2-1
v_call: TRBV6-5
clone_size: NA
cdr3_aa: CASSKGLAGVDEQFF

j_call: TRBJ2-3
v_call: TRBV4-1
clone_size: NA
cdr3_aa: CASSRGQGRTDTQYF

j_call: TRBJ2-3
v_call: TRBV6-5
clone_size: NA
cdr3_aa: CASGLAGVFDTQYF

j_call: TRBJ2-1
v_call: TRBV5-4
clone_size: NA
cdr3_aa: CASSLLRAGGPEDEQFF

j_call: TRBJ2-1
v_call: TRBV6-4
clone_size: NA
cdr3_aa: CASSDCGGTSNEQFF

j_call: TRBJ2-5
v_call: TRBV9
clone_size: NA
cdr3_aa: CASSPGEGGVKTQYF

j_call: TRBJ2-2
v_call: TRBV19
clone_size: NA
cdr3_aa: CASTPSLGQKNTGELFF

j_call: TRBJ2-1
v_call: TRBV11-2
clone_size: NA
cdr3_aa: CASSLVLADYNEQFF

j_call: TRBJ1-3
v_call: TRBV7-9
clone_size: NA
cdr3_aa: CASSEAGRSSAAGNTIYF

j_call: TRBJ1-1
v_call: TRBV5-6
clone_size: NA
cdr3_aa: CASSSTGGSAEAFF

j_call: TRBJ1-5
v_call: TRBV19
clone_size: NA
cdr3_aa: CASSGTGVQPQHF

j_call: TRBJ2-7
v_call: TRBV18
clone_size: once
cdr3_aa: CASSFGTGDIYEQYF

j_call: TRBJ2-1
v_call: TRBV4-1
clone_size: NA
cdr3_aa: CASSQADRNEQFF

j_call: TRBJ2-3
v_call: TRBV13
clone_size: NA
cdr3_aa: CATRRPDSTDTQYF

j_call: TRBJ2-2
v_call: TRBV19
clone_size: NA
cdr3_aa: CASSPDNANTGELFF

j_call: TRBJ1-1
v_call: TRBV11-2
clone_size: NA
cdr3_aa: CASSSGQREAFF

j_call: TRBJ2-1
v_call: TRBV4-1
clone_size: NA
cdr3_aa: CASSQVSSEPDGQFF

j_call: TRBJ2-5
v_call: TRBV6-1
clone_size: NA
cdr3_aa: CASSERGSSKETQYF

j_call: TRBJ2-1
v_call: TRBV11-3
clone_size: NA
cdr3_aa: CASSAPGLAGNNEQFF

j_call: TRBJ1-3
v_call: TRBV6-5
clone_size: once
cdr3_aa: CASSYSTTGNTIYF

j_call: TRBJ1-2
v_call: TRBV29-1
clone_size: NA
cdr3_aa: CSVDRGNYGYTF

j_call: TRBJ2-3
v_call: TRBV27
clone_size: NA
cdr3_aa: CASSLAPLQTGRGTDTQYF